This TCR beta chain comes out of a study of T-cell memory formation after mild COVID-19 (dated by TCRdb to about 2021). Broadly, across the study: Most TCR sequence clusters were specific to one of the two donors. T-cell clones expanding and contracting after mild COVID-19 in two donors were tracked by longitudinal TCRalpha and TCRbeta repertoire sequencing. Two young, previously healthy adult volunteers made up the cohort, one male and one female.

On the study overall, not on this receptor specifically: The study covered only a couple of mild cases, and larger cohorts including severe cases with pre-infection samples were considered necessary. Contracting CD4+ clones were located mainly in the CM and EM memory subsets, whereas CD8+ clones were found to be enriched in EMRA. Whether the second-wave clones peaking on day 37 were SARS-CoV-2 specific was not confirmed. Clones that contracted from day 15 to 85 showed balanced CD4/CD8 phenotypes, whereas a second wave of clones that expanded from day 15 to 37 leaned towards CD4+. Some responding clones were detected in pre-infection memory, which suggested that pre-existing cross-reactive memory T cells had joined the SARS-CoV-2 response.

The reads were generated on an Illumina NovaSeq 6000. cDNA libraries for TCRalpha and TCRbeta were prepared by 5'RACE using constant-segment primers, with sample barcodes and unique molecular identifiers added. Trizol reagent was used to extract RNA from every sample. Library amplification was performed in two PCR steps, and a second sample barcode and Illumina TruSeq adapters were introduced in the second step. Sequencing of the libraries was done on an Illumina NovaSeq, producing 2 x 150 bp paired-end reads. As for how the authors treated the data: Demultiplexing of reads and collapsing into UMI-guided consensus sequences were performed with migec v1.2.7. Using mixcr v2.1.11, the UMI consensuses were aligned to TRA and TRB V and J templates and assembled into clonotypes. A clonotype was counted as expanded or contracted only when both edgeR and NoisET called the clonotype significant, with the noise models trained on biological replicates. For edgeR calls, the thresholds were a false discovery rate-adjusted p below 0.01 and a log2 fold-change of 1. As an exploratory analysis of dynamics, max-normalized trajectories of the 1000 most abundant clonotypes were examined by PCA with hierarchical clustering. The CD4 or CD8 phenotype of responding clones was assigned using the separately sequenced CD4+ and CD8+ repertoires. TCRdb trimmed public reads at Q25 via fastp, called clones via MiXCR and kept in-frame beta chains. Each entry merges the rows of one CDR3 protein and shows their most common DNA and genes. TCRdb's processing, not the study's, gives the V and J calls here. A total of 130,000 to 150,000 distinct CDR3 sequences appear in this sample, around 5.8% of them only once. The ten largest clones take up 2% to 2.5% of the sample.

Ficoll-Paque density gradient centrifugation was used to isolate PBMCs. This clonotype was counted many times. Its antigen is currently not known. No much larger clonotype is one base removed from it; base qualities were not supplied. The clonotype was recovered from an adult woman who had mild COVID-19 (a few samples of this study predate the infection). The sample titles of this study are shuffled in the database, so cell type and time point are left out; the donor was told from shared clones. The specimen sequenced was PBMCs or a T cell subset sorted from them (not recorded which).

The CDR3 reads as follows: CASSPRSLAGGTGELFF. The DNA sequence reads TGTGCCAGCAGCCCGCGCTCTCTAGCGGGAGGCACCGGGGAGCTGTTTTTT. This receptor chain uses TRBV7-9 and TRBJ2-2; the central 11 bases match TRBD2. Trimming leaves V shorter by 5 bases and J shorter by 4 bases, with the junction holding 9 bases beyond the gene matches. For CDR1 and CDR2, the germline V gene (reference sequence) lists SEHNR and FQNEAQ. From cysteine to phenylalanine, the CDR3 is 17 amino acids long. The CDR3 DNA has 51 bases and is translated from base 1.